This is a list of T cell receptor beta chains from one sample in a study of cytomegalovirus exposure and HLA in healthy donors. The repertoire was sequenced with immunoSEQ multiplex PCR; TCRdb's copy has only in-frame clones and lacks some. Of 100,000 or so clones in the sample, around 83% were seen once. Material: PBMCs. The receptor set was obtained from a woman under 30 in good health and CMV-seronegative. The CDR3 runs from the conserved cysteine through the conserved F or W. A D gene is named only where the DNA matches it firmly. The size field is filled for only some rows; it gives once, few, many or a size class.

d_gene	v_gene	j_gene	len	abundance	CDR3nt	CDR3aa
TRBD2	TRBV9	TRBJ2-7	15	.	TGTGCCAGCAGCGTAGGTGTAGCGGGGACCTACGAGCAGTACTTC	CASSVGVAGTYEQYF
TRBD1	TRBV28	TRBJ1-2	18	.	TGTGCCAGCAGTACTATGGGGGACAGGGGCCGTCCTAACTATGGCTACACCTTC	CASSTMGDRGRPNYGYTF
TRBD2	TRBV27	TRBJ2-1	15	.	TGTGCCAGCAGTTTAGCGGGAGGGCGCTACAATGAGCAGTTCTTC	CASSLAGGRYNEQFF
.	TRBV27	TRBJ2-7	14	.	TGTGCCAGCAGTTTAGGGACTCTACTGTCCCTGCAGTACTTC	CASSLGTLLSLQYF
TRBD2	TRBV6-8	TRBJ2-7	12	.	TGTGCGCAGGGACTAGCGGGCTACGAGCAGTACTTC	CAQGLAGYEQYF
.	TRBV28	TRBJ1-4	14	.	TGTGCCAGCAGTTTTGGTCAGGGAAATGAAAAACTGTTTTTT	CASSFGQGNEKLFF
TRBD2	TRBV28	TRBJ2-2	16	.	TGTGCCAGCAGTTTGGTTAGCGGGAGTAACACCGGGGAGCTGTTTTTT	CASSLVSGSNTGELFF
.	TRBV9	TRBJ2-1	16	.	TGTGCCAGCAGCTTAACCCGGTTAGCGGCCAGGGATGAGCAGTTCTTC	CASSLTRLAARDEQFF
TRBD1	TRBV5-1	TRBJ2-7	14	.	TGCGCCAGCAGCGGAGGACAGGGGGATGGCGAGCAGTACTTC	CASSGGQGDGEQYF
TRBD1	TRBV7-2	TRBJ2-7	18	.	TGTGCCAGCAGCTTACGACAAGCAGGGACAGGGCTATCCTACGAGCAGTACTTC	CASSLRQAGTGLSYEQYF
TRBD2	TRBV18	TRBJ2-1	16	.	TGTGCCAGCTCATACATAGCGGGAGTGGTTTCCAATGAGCAGTTCTTC	CASSYIAGVVSNEQFF
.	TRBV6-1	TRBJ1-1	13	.	TGTGCCAGCAGCTTAGCCTTGAACACTGAAGCTTTCTTT	CASSLALNTEAFF
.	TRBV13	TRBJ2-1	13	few	TGTGCCAGCAGCTTAGCTGAGGAAAATGAGCAGTTCTTC	CASSLAEENEQFF
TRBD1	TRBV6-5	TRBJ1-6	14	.	TGTGCCAGCAGTTTACAGGGGCCCAATTCACCCCTCCACTTT	CASSLQGPNSPLHF
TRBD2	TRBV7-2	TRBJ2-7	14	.	TGTGCCAGCGGAATCGGGACTAGCGGCTACGAGCAGTACTTC	CASGIGTSGYEQYF
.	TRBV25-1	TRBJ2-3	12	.	TGTGCCAGCAGTGAATTGGAGGATACGCAGTATTTT	CASSELEDTQYF
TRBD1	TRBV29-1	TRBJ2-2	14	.	TGCAGCGCCAGCCGGGACAGGAACACCGGGGAGCTGTTTTTT	CSASRDRNTGELFF
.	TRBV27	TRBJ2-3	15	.	TGTGCCAGCCGCCCGTGGGGCTTTGGCACAGATACGCAGTATTTT	CASRPWGFGTDTQYF
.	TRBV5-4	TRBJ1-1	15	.	TGTGCCAGCAGGTTAACGGGACTATCGAACACTGAAGCTTTCTTT	CASRLTGLSNTEAFF
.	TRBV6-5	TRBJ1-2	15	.	TGTGCCAGCAGTGTTACAGGGAGAGGGGACTATGGCTACACCTTC	CASSVTGRGDYGYTF
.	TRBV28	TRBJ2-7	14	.	TGTGCCAGCAGTTTACCGGGGAATCCCTACGAGCAGTACTTC	CASSLPGNPYEQYF
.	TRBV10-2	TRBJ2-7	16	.	TGCGCCAGCAGTGCCCGAAAGGGGGGGACTACCTACGAGCAGTACTTC	CASSARKGGTTYEQYF
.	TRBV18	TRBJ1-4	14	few	TGTGCCAGCTCACCCACTCCCACTAATGAAAAACTGTTTTTT	CASSPTPTNEKLFF
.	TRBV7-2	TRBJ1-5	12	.	TGTGCCAGCAGCCCACCGAGCCAGCCCCAGCATTTT	CASSPPSQPQHF
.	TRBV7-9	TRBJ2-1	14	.	TGTGCCAGCAGCCTCCCCCGCGGGTACAATGAGCAGTTCTTC	CASSLPRGYNEQFF
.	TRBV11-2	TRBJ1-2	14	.	TGTGCCAGCAGCTTACAGAAAGGGGGCTATGGCTACACCTTC	CASSLQKGGYGYTF
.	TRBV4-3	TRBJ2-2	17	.	TGCGCCAGCAGCCAAGACTCTGTGAGAGCGAACACCGGGGAGCTGTTTTTT	CASSQDSVRANTGELFF
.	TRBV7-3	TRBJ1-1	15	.	TGTGCCAGCAGCTTATTAGGGGATAAGAACACTGAAGCTTTCTTT	CASSLLGDKNTEAFF
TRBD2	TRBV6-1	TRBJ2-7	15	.	TGTGCCAGCAGTGAAAGTAGCGGGGGGAGCAACGAGCAGTACTTC	CASSESSGGSNEQYF
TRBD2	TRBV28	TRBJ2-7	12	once	TGTGCCAGCAGCCCGGGGGGGAGAGAGCAGTACTTC	CASSPGGREQYF
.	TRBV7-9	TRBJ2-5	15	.	TGTGCCAGCAGCCCACTAGAGCCATACCAAGAGACCCAGTACTTC	CASSPLEPYQETQYF
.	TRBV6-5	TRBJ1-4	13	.	TGTGCCAGCAGTTACTCGTCTCCGGAAAAACTGTTTTTT	CASSYSSPEKLFF
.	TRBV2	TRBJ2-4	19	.	TGTGCCAGCAGTGAAAGTATGGGGGCGGGGGCGGGAGCCAAAAACATTCAGTACTTC	CASSESMGAGAGAKNIQYF
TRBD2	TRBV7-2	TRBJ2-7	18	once	TGTGCCAGCAGCTTAAGCGCGAGGCTAGCGGGAGTGTTCAACGAGCAGTACTTC	CASSLSARLAGVFNEQYF
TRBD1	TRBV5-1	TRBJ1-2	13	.	TGCGCCACCAAAACAGGGGGCGCGGGTGGCTACACCTTC	CATKTGGAGGYTF
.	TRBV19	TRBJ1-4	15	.	TGTGCCAGTAGTACTACACAGGGACCGAATGAAAAACTGTTTTTT	CASSTTQGPNEKLFF
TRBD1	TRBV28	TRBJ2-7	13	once	TGTGCCAGCAGTTTAGGACAGGGCTACGAGCAGTACTTC	CASSLGQGYEQYF
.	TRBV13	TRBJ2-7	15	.	TGTGCCAGCAGCCCCCCGTCAGGGGACCACTACGAGCAGTACTTC	CASSPPSGDHYEQYF
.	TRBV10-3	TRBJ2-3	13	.	TGTGCCATCAGTGACGAGAGCGGGGATACGCAGTATTTT	CAISDESGDTQYF
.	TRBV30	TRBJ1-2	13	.	TGTGCCTGGAGTTGTGGGGGGATGTATGGCTACACCTTC	CAWSCGGMYGYTF
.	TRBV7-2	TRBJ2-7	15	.	TGTGCCAGCAGCTTAGATCCCCTGGAGGCCTACGAGCAGTACTTC	CASSLDPLEAYEQYF
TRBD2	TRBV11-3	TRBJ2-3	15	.	TGTGCCAGCAGCGATAGCGGGATTCACACAGATACGCAGTATTTT	CASSDSGIHTDTQYF
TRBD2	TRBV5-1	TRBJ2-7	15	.	TGCGCCAGCTCTTTTCGGGGGGAGGAATCCTACGAGCAGTACTTC	CASSFRGEESYEQYF
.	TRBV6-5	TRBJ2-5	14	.	TGTGCCAGCAGTAACAGGGAATCCGGGGAGACCCAGTACTTC	CASSNRESGETQYF
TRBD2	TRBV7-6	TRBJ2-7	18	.	TGTGCCAGCAGCTCCCGGACTAGCGGGGGGCATAGCTCCTACGAGCAGTACTTC	CASSSRTSGGHSSYEQYF
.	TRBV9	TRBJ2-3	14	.	TGTGCCAGCAGCGTAGCACAAGGCACAGATACGCAGTATTTT	CASSVAQGTDTQYF
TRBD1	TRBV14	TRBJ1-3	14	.	TGTGCCAGCAGCCTCGACAGGGCTGGAAACACCATATATTTT	CASSLDRAGNTIYF
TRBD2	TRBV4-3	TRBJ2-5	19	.	TGCGCCAGCAGCCAAGATCGGAACACCGGGACTAGCGGGGGGGAGACCCAGTACTTC	CASSQDRNTGTSGGETQYF
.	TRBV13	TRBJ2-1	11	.	TGTGCCAGCAGCACTCGGAATGAGCAGTTCTTC	CASSTRNEQFF
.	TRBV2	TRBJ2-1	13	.	TGTGCCAGCAGTCGGGATGATTACAATGAGCAGTTCTTC	CASSRDDYNEQFF
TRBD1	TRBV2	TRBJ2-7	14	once	TGTGCCAGCCAGTGGGACAGGGTCTCCTACGAGCAGTACTTC	CASQWDRVSYEQYF
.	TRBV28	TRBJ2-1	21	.	TGTGCCAGCAGTTTATGGCGGGACAGGGGTCCAGGACTAGCGGTATACAATGAGCAGTTCTTC	CASSLWRDRGPGLAVYNEQFF
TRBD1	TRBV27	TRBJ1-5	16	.	TGTGCCAGCAGTCCCCGGACAGGGGCTGGCAATCAGCCCCAGCATTTT	CASSPRTGAGNQPQHF
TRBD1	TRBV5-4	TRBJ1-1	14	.	TGTGCCAGCAGCTTGTCAGGGGGAGACACTGAAGCTTTCTTT	CASSLSGGDTEAFF
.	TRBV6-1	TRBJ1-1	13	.	TGTGCCAGCAGTGAGGCAGAGAACACTGAAGCTTTCTTT	CASSEAENTEAFF
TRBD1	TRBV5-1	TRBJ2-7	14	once	TGCGCCAGCAGCAGAGGGACAGGGTCCCACGAGCAGTACTTC	CASSRGTGSHEQYF
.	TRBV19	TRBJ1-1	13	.	TGTGCCAGTAGTATCCGAGGGAACACTGAAGCTTTCTTT	CASSIRGNTEAFF
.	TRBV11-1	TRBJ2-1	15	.	TGTGCCAGCAGCTTATGGGCAGCGGCAGAGGATGAGCAGTTCTTC	CASSLWAAAEDEQFF
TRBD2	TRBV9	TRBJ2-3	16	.	TGTGCCAGCAGCGTAGGGTCAAGCGGGACGACAGATACGCAGTATTTT	CASSVGSSGTTDTQYF
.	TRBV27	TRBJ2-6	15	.	TGTGCCAGCAGGGCGAGGGCCTCTGGGGCCAACGTCCTGACTTTC	CASRARASGANVLTF